This TCR beta chain stems from a study of T cell repertoires in cytomegalovirus infection (dated by TCRdb to the late 2010s). Regarding the study in general: Because public TCR beta signatures pointed to carriage of CMV infection together with the matching HLA type, the HLA type of each donor mattered for the analysis.

CDR1 and CDR2, looked up from the germline V gene, are SGHAT and FQNNGV. The CDR3 runs 14 residues from the cysteine to the phenylalanine. Only the CDR3 DNA stays, 42 bases, in frame from base 1. Unmatched junction bases come to 11, with V trimmed by 5 bases and J by 14 bases. In the case of this clonotype: The antigen it recognizes is unknown. Per-nucleotide qualities are absent, and no much larger clonotype sits a single base away.

Study-level results and caveats: The ex vivo response was dominated by HLA-C-restricted CMV-specific TCR beta clonotypes, which also provided the single most frequent clonotype in two of eight donors. Carriers of CMV infection plus the relevant HLA type were discriminated by the cumulative frequency of public TCR beta family members in the study cohort and in an independent roughly 340-donor cohort.

Sequencing used an Illumina HiSeq 1500. TCRdb's own reprocessing of the public reads used fastp at Q25 and MiXCR and kept productive beta chains. A single entry per CDR3 protein holds the most common genes and DNA from its merged rows. In all, the sample holds around 530,000 distinct CDR3 sequences, and less than 30% of those were seen once. Of the sample, over 10% is held by the ten largest clones. This sequence was found in a human donor in good health (CMV status not recorded). Some clones in this sample may be carry-over from other donors' samples. This receptor chain uses TRBV11-2 and TRBJ2-3; 12 of the junction bases match TRBD2. The sample comprised PBMCs. The CDR3 amino acid sequence is: CASSLTSGSPSGYF. The DNA sequence is given as TGTGCCAGCAGCCTGACTAGCGGGAGTCCCTCAGGGTATTTT. This CDR3, with the reference TRBV11-2 and TRBJ2-3 proteins standing in past its ends, gives the full variable domain EAGVAQSPRYKIIEKRQSVAFWCNPISGHATLYWYQQILGQGPKLLIQFQNNGVVDDSQLPKDRFSAERLKGVDSTLKIQPAKLEDSAVYLCASSLTSGSPSGYFGPGTRLTVL.